Each of the 29 T cell receptor beta chains below was sequenced from the same sample in a study of blood T cell repertoires in COVID-19. Sequenced by immunoSEQ multiplex PCR; TCRdb stores in-frame clones only, minus some. Of about 40,000 clones in the sample, approximately 86% were seen once. The sequenced material came from peripheral blood. These TCRs come from a man aged 60 to 75 with acute or convalescent COVID-19.

This chain joins TRBV5-1 and TRBJ1-1; no reliable D call. Looked up from germline, CDR1 is SGHRS and CDR2 is YFSETQ. The CDR3 extends over 11 amino acids. The V gene lost 4 bases and the J gene lost 3 bases, with 4 bases spanning the gap. The CDR3 spells CASSEDTEAFF. The CDR3 region has the DNA TGCGCCAGCAGCGAGGACACTGAAGCTTTCTTT.

The genes are TRBV29-1 and TRBJ1-2; D is possibly TRBD1 (5 bases). Trimming removed 8 bases from V and 12 bases from J, with 16 bases in between. Per the germline V gene, CDR1 is SQVTM and CDR2 is ANQGSEA. The CDR3 loop spans 10 amino acids. CDR3 DNA sequence: TGCAGCACCGACCGGGACTCAGACACCTTC. It is translated as CSTDRDSDTF.

The genes are TRBV29-1 and TRBJ1-2, with D possibly being TRBD1 (6 bases). Germline V gives CDR1 SQVTM, CDR2 ANQGSEA. V gave up 4 bases and J gave up 3 bases, with 12 bases separating them. The CDR3 runs to 13 residues. The CDR3 bases are TGCAGCGTTGGGAGGGGGGGTGACTATGGCTACACCTTC. The encoded protein is CSVGRGGDYGYTF.

V and J are TRBV6-2 or TRBV6-3 and TRBJ2-1, with 14 bases matching TRBD2. The germline gives CDR1 MNHEY, CDR2 SVGEGT. This CDR3 comprises 17 residues. Trimming cost V 0 bases and J 7 bases; bases outside gene matches: 5. DNA for the CDR3: TGTGCCAGCAGTTACTCGGGACTAGCGGGAGCGAAAAATGAGCAGTTCTTC. Its translation: CASSYSGLAGAKNEQFF.

The gene calls are TRBV19 and TRBJ1-1, with 7 bases that match TRBD1. The CDR3 spans 13 residues. The germline V gene encodes CDR1 LNHDA and CDR2 SQIVND (reference sequence). V lost 4 bases to trimming and J lost 5 bases; unmatched junction nucleotides: 4. CDR3: CASSTGGFTEAFF. The DNA of the CDR3 is TGTGCCAGTAGTACAGGGGGATTTACTGAAGCTTTCTTT. Variable domain in full (rest from reference TRBV19 and TRBJ1-1): DGGITQSPKYLFRKEGQNVTLSCEQNLNHDAMYWYRQDPGQGLRLIYYSQIVNDFQKGDIAEGYSVSREKKESFPLTVTSAQKNPTAFYLCASSTGGFTEAFFGQGTRLTVV.

The gene calls are TRBV4-1 and TRBJ1-5; D remains unclear. In germline, CDR1 is MGHRA, CDR2 YSYEKL. The CDR3 totals 14 residues. Trimming took off 0 bases at V and 5 bases at J, with 8 bases between the two ends. CDR3 DNA sequence: TGCGCCAGCAGCCAAGATGGCACCTATCAGCCCCAGCATTTT. Translated: CASSQDGTYQPQHF.

V and J are TRBV10-1 and TRBJ1-5; no definite D call. V was pared by 3 bases and J by 6 bases, with 6 bases between. The length of the CDR3 is 12 residues. Germline V gives CDR1 WNHNN, CDR2 SYGVQD (reference sequence). The CDR3 DNA follows: TGCGCCAGCAGTGACACGGGTCAGCCCCAGCATTTT. This translates into CASSDTGQPQHF.

The V call is TRBV2, the J call TRBJ1-2; 8 bases align to TRBD1. The V gene end was trimmed by 6 bases and the J gene end by 4 bases; junction bases not matched to a gene: 7. The CDR3 covers 14 residues. CDR1 is SNHLY, CDR2 FYNNEI, per germline. CDR3 in amino acids: CASRPGGGVYGYTF. The CDR3 DNA is TGTGCCAGCAGGCCAGGGGGCGGGGTCTATGGCTACACCTTC.

The rearrangement joins TRBV6-5 to TRBJ2-1, with TRBD1 identical over 10 bases. Germline loops: CDR1 MNHEY, CDR2 SVGAGI. The length of the CDR3 is 13 residues. V dropped 6 bases and J dropped 6; count of bases not matched to a gene: 2. CDR3 DNA sequence: TGTGCCAGCAGCCGGACAGGGGGCAATGAGCAGTTCTTC. Translation: CASSRTGGNEQFF.

The chain has TRBV18 and TRBJ1-2; TRBD1 agrees at 7 bases. The CDR3 sequence is 15 residues long. CDR1 is KGHSH, CDR2 LQKENI, per germline. The V and J ends lost 2 bases and 8 bases, in that order; junction bases with no gene match: 11. The CDR3, as DNA: TGTGCCAGCTCACCATGGGACAGCCAGAGCGGGGGCTACACCTTC. Its protein product is CASSPWDSQSGGYTF.

This clone appeared once. This sequence joins TRBV12-3 or TRBV12-4 and TRBJ1-2, with a weak D call TRBD1 (5 bases). This CDR3 has 13 residues. The V end lost 4 bases, the J end lost 7 bases, and 13 bases lay between the germline ends. The CDR3 DNA is TGTGCCAGCAGTTGGGTACAGGAACGTGGCTACACCTTC. As protein: CASSWVQERGYTF.

The chain has TRBV29-1 and TRBJ1-1, with D unresolved. V was cut by 4 bases and J by 4 bases, with 10 bases left in between. Germline V gene lookup returns CDR1 SQVTM and CDR2 ANQGSEA. This CDR3 is 12 amino acids long. The CDR3 sequence: CSVVGDSTEAFF. CDR3 bases: TGCAGCGTTGTCGGGGATAGCACTGAAGCTTTCTTT.

This clone was seen only once. The rearrangement links TRBV11-3 to TRBJ1-3; D gene uncertain. CDR1 SGHNT and CDR2 YENEEA come from the germline V gene. The CDR3 contains 12 residues. V gave up 5 bases and J gave up 3 bases, with 5 bases separating them. CDR3 nucleotide sequence: TGTGCCAGCAGCCGAGTTGGAAACACCATATATTTT. Residues: CASSRVGNTIYF.

The chain employs TRBV10-3 and TRBJ2-1; 10 nucleotides agree with TRBD2. Trimming at V came to 10 bases and at J to 8 bases, leaving 11 bases not matched to a gene. This CDR3 has 14 amino acids. Germline CDR1 reads ENHRY; CDR2 reads SYGVKD. The CDR3 sequence is CATHGTSGRDEQFF. CDR3 DNA sequence: TGTGCCACCCACGGGACAAGCGGGAGGGATGAGCAGTTCTTC.

The genes are TRBV27 and TRBJ2-5; D possibly corresponds to TRBD1 (8 bases). Trimming pared 5 bases from V and 9 bases from J, leaving 16 bases between. Germline assignment: CDR1 MNHEY and CDR2 SMNVEV (reference sequence). CDR3 length: 13 residues. The CDR3 reads CASSVTGGGSQYF. CDR3 in DNA: TGTGCCAGCAGTGTAACAGGGGGGGGGTCCCAGTACTTC.

This clone was picked up one time. The chain carries TRBV5-1 and TRBJ1-6, with 7 bases that match TRBD1. CDR3 length: 15 residues. V shed 4 bases and J 6 bases; nucleotides not matched to a gene: 7. CDR1 is SGHRS and CDR2 is YFSETQ in the germline V gene. Here the CDR3 DNA reads TGCGCCAGCAGCACAACAGGGGCCCTTAATTCACCCCTCCACTTT. Translating gives CASSTTGALNSPLHF. The full variable domain, in which reference TRBV5-1 and TRBJ1-6 provide the parts outside the CDR3, is KAGVTQTPRYLIKTRGQQVTLSCSPISGHRSVSWYQQTPGQGLQFLFEYFSETQRNKGNFPGRFSGRQFSNSRSEMNVSTLELGDSALYLCASSTTGALNSPLHFGNGTRLTVT.

This clone was recorded a few times. The J gene is TRBJ1-6, the V gene TRBV12-5; the D is unclear. Germline CDR1 is LGHNT and CDR2 is FRNRAP. This CDR3 is built from 13 residues. With 2 bases removed from V and 8 bases from J, the gap between germline ends came to 7 bases. DNA of the CDR3: TGTGCTAGTGGTTTGTCCCGGGATTCACCCCTCCACTTT. It is translated as CASGLSRDSPLHF. The full variable domain, in which reference TRBV12-5 and TRBJ1-6 provide the parts outside the CDR3, is DARVTQTPRHKVTEMGQEVTMRCQPILGHNTVFWYRQTMMQGLELLAYFRNRAPLDDSGMPKDRFSAEMPDATLATLKIQPSEPRDSAVYFCASGLSRDSPLHFGNGTRLTVT.

V is TRBV19 and J is TRBJ2-7, with D possibly TRBD2 on 5 matching bases. The CDR3 has 12 residues. V was shortened by 4 bases and J by 6 bases, with 10 bases between the two germline ends. Germline V gene data show CDR1 as LNHDA and CDR2 as SQIVND (reference sequence). CDR3 protein: CASSRGDVEQYF. In DNA, the CDR3 is TGTGCCAGTAGTAGGGGAGACGTCGAGCAGTACTTC. Drawing the rest from reference TRBV19 and TRBJ2-7, the complete variable domain is DGGITQSPKYLFRKEGQNVTLSCEQNLNHDAMYWYRQDPGQGLRLIYYSQIVNDFQKGDIAEGYSVSREKKESFPLTVTSAQKNPTAFYLCASSRGDVEQYFGPGTRLTVT.

The J gene is TRBJ1-2, the V gene TRBV5-1, with 9 bases lining up with TRBD1. The CDR3 spans 15 residues. The germline gives CDR1 SGHRS, CDR2 YFSETQ. V shed 0 bases, J shed 6 bases, and the junction held 6 bases outside the gene matches. The CDR3 loop is CASSLGGQGLNGYTF. The DNA for the CDR3 is TGCGCCAGCAGCTTGGGGGGACAGGGTCTGAATGGCTACACCTTC.

The chain combines TRBV5-6 with TRBJ2-7; 9 bases line up with TRBD1. Germline CDR1 reads SGHDT; CDR2 reads YYEEEE. The CDR3 has 16 residues. V was clipped by 4 bases and J by 0 bases; unmatched bases: 8. The CDR3 here is CASSPGQGYSSYEQYV. CDR3 sequence (DNA): TGTGCCAGCAGCCCAGGACAGGGGTACAGCTCCTACGAGCAGTACGTC.

The CDR3 reads CASTRQGLNAFF. CDR3 nucleotides: TGTGCCAGCACTCGACAGGGACTGAATGCTTTCTTT. The chain joins TRBV2 to TRBJ1-1; TRBD1 aligns across 7 bases. The CDR3 length is 12 residues. Germline lookup yields CDR1 SNHLY and CDR2 FYNNEI. After removal of 7 bases from V and 11 bases from J, the junction contained 10 bases not matched to a gene.

This clone has only one observation. The chain has TRBV5-6 and TRBJ2-2; TRBD2 might be the D (5 bases). V gave up 0 bases and J gave up 0 bases, with 15 bases separating them. The V gene's germline CDR1 is SGHDT and CDR2 YYEEEE. The CDR3 contains 18 residues. The CDR3 DNA is TGTGCCAGCAGCTTGGTACCCCCAGGACTGGCGAACACCGGGGAGCTGTTTTTT. The encoded protein is CASSLVPPGLANTGELFF. The entire variable domain, with the rest obtained from reference TRBV5-6 and TRBJ2-2, is as follows: DAGVTQSPTHLIKTRGQQVTLRCSPKSGHDTVSWYQQALGQGPQFIFQYYEEEERQRGNFPDRFSGHQFPNYSSELNVNALLLGDSALYLCASSLVPPGLANTGELFFGEGSRLTVL.

The chain carries TRBV6-6 and TRBJ2-1; TRBD1 matches 9 bases. CDR1 is MNHNY, CDR2 SVGAGI, per germline (reference sequence). With 5 bases clipped from V and 7 bases from J, the junction kept 15 bases outside the gene matches. This CDR3 spans 17 amino acids. CDR3: CASSRPNRGLTGNEQFF. As DNA, the CDR3 is TGTGCCAGCAGTCGACCAAACAGGGGGCTTACTGGGAATGAGCAGTTCTTC.

The CDR3: CSARENREAFF. The CDR3 nucleotides are TGCAGTGCTAGAGAGAACCGGGAAGCTTTCTTT. This chain joins TRBV20-1 and TRBJ1-1; no definite D call. CDR3 length: 11 residues. Germline V lookup: CDR1 DFQATT, CDR2 SNEGSKA (reference sequence). The germline V and J ends were trimmed by 0 bases and 8 bases, with 7 bases remaining between them.

V is TRBV28 and J is TRBJ2-3, with 7 positions matching TRBD1. This CDR3 region has 13 residues. V was pared by 7 bases and J by 4 bases, with 5 bases of the junction left unmatched. Germline CDR1 reads MDHEN; CDR2 reads SYDVKM. The CDR3 region has the DNA TGTGCCAGCAAAAACCAGGGGGCAGATACGCAGTATTTT. It specifies CASKNQGADTQYF. The full variable domain, completed using reference TRBV28 and TRBJ2-3, is DVKVTQSSRYLVKRTGEKVFLECVQDMDHENMFWYRQDPGLGLRLIYFSYDVKMKEKGDIPEGYSVSREKKERFSLILESASTNQTSMYLCASKNQGADTQYFGPGTRLTVL.

This clone appeared once. V usage is TRBV6-6 and J usage is TRBJ1-6; the D gene is possibly TRBD1 (5 bases). This CDR3 has 15 amino acids. Trimming cost V 3 bases and J 7 bases, with 13 bases left between them. Germline values: CDR1 MNHNY, CDR2 SVGAGI (reference sequence). The CDR3 is CASSYAQGENSPLHF. DNA for the CDR3: TGTGCCAGCAGTTATGCCCAGGGTGAAAATTCACCCCTCCACTTT.

The CDR3 sequence is CASSGTNNYGYTF. The CDR3 DNA reads TGCGCCAGCAGTGGGACAAATAACTATGGCTACACCTTC. The rearrangement joins TRBV10-2 to TRBJ1-2, with a possible D match to TRBD1 (5 bases). This CDR3 has 13 residues. From germline, CDR1 is WSHSY and CDR2 SAAADI. The V end lost 4 bases, the J end lost 1 base, and 7 bases lay between the germline ends.

This clone was seen once. The DNA of the CDR3 is TGTGCCAGCAGCCATCAGGGCCACGAGCAGTACTTC. Its translation: CASSHQGHEQYF. The rearrangement joins TRBV11-3 to TRBJ2-7; TRBD1 might be the D (5 bases). CDR1 is SGHNT, CDR2 YENEEA, per germline. The V and J ends lost 5 bases and 5 bases respectively, with 10 bases between them. The CDR3 sequence is 12 residues long.

Relative to its sample, this clone is medium-sized. The V and J genes are TRBV2 and TRBJ1-5; TRBD1 agrees at 8 bases. V dropped 6 bases and J dropped 4; count of bases not matched to a gene: 5. Per the germline V gene, CDR1 is SNHLY and CDR2 is FYNNEI. This CDR3 comprises 14 residues. CDR3 sequence (DNA): TGTGCCAGCAGATTTAGGACAGGGAATCAGCCCCAGCATTTT. Translation: CASRFRTGNQPQHF. Variable domain in full (rest from reference TRBV2 and TRBJ1-5): EPEVTQTPSHQVTQMGQEVILRCVPISNHLYFYWYRQILGQKVEFLVSFYNNEISEKSEIFDDQFSVERPDGSNFTLKIRSTKLEDSAMYFCASRFRTGNQPQHFGDGTRLSIL.